The 28 T cell receptor beta chains below come from one sample, sequenced in a study of CD8 T cells in Susac syndrome. Random hexamers primed reverse transcription of about 0.5 to 1 ug RNA. Via MiXCR, TCRdb re-called the immunoSEQ multiplex PCR reads, giving one row per CDR3 protein. Counted here are hundreds of thousands of distinct CDR3 sequences, about 94% occurring once; the ten biggest clones make up roughly 0.15%. The source material was CD8+ T cells from PBMCs. The receptors come from a human donor with multiple sclerosis.

This clonotype was observed a single time. The J gene is TRBJ1-5, the V gene TRBV7-9; D not certain. The CDR3 length is 14 residues. Germline CDR1 reads SEHNR; CDR2 reads FQNEAQ (reference sequence). V was trimmed by 1 base and J by 5 bases, leaving 9 bases between them. The CDR3 coding sequence is TGTGCCAGCAGCTTAGGCGGGCCCTATCAGCCCCAGCATTTT. As protein: CASSLGGPYQPQHF.

This chain joins TRBV7-6 and TRBJ1-1, with D possibly being TRBD1 (5 bases). The V gene lost 4 bases and the J gene lost 1 base, with 13 bases spanning the gap. The CDR3 consists of 15 residues. Germline assignment: CDR1 SGHVS and CDR2 FNYEAQ. As DNA, the CDR3 is TGTGCCAGCAGCTCCTGGCTGGGACCGAACACTGAAGCTTTCTTT. Translating it yields CASSSWLGPNTEAFF.

The V gene is TRBV5-4, the J gene TRBJ2-3; D gene unclear. This CDR3 is 13 amino acids long. The V and J ends lost 0 bases and 6 bases respectively, with 8 bases between them. The germline V gene encodes CDR1 SGHNT and CDR2 YYREEE (reference sequence). CDR3 bases: TGTGCCAGCAGCTTGGTGTCGGGCGATACGCAGTATTTT. Translating gives CASSLVSGDTQYF. The full variable domain, completed using reference TRBV5-4 and TRBJ2-3, is ETGVTQSPTHLIKTRGQQVTLRCSSQSGHNTVSWYQQALGQGPQFIFQYYREEENGRGNFPPRFSGLQFPNYSSELNVNALELDDSALYLCASSLVSGDTQYFGPGTRLTVL.

The chain carries TRBV19 and TRBJ1-2; D unclear. CDR3 size: 15 residues. Germline V gives CDR1 LNHDA, CDR2 SQIVND (reference sequence). With 10 bases removed from V and 0 bases from J, the gap between germline ends came to 18 bases. The CDR3 loop is CATRPAGRSNYGYTF. CDR3 in DNA: TGTGCCACCCGACCCGCGGGTAGGTCTAACTATGGCTACACCTTC. Full variable domain (outside the CDR3, taken from reference TRBV19 and TRBJ1-2): DGGITQSPKYLFRKEGQNVTLSCEQNLNHDAMYWYRQDPGQGLRLIYYSQIVNDFQKGDIAEGYSVSREKKESFPLTVTSAQKNPTAFYLCATRPAGRSNYGYTFGSGTRLTVV.

The chain carries TRBV5-6 and TRBJ1-2; D possibly corresponds to TRBD1 (5 bases). The CDR3 totals 16 residues. Trimming removed 3 bases from V and 4 bases from J, with 19 bases in between. Germline loops: CDR1 SGHDT, CDR2 YYEEEE. Here the CDR3 reads CASSSLGGGYAYGYTF. The CDR3 DNA follows: TGTGCCAGCAGCTCCCTTGGGGGGGGATACGCCTATGGCTACACCTTC.

The CDR3, as DNA: TGTGCCAGCAGTTACTTCGGGACAGGAGATCTCAGTGAGCAGTTCTTC. It translates to CASSYFGTGDLSEQFF. The rearrangement links TRBV6-6 to TRBJ2-1; 8 positions agree with TRBD1. This CDR3 comprises 16 residues. Germline lookup yields CDR1 MNHNY and CDR2 SVGAGI (reference sequence). V lost 1 base, J lost 9 bases, and 11 bases stayed unmatched.

The V gene is TRBV12-3 or TRBV12-4, the J gene TRBJ2-7; no definite D call. This CDR3 has 11 residues. The V and J ends lost 3 bases and 6 bases respectively, with 6 bases between them. The CDR3 coding sequence is TGTGCCAGCAGTTTTGACACCGAGCAGTACTTC. Its protein product is CASSFDTEQYF.

The chain employs TRBV27 and TRBJ1-2, with D possibly being TRBD1 (6 bases). Germline values: CDR1 MNHEY, CDR2 SMNVEV (reference sequence). V was trimmed by 7 bases and J by 4 bases, leaving 16 bases between them. This CDR3 has 14 residues. CDR3 DNA: TGTGCCAGCACCCTCGGGTGGGGGCCCTATGGCTACACCTTC. Translated, it gives CASTLGWGPYGYTF.

The chain couples TRBV2 to TRBJ1-5, with D maybe TRBD1 (5 bases). This CDR3 comprises 14 residues. CDR1 SNHLY and CDR2 FYNNEI come from the germline V gene. With 4 bases removed from V and 3 bases from J, the gap between germline ends came to 10 bases. The CDR3 DNA reads TGTGCCAGCAGTGCAGGGTATGACAATCAGCCCCAGCATTTT. As protein: CASSAGYDNQPQHF.

This sequence joins TRBV29-1 and TRBJ1-1; D unclear. Germline CDR1 is SQVTM and CDR2 is ANQGSEA. CDR3 length equals 13 residues. Trimming took 5 bases from V and 7 from J, leaving 17 bases between them. The CDR3 loop is CSVSQEAAVEAFF. In DNA, the CDR3 is TGCAGCGTTTCCCAAGAGGCAGCGGTTGAAGCTTTCTTT.

The gene calls are TRBV29-1 and TRBJ2-3; tentative D call: TRBD1 (6 bases). CDR1 and CDR2 from the germline V gene are SQVTM and ANQGSEA. There are 18 residues in the CDR3. Deletions cut 6 bases from V and 3 bases from J, with 28 bases between. The CDR3 nucleotides are TGCAGCGTGAACCGTTGGGGCGGCAGGGGCGTTAGAACAGATACGCAGTATTTT. The encoded protein is CSVNRWGGRGVRTDTQYF.

This chain connects TRBV15 to TRBJ1-2; D unclear. The CDR3 has 16 amino acids. V lost 0 bases, J lost 3 bases, and 14 bases lay in between. Germline CDR1 reads LNHNV; CDR2 reads YYDKDF (reference sequence). CDR3 nucleotide sequence: TGTGCCACCAGCAGAGATCGAGAGTCCTCTTACTATGGCTACACCTTC. This translates into CATSRDRESSYYGYTF.

V usage is TRBV27 and J usage is TRBJ2-3, with TRBD2 matching 10 bases. The CDR3 sequence is 18 residues long. Per the germline V gene, CDR1 is MNHEY and CDR2 is SMNVEV (reference sequence). V shed 6 bases, J shed 2 bases, and the junction held 14 bases outside the gene matches. This chain's CDR3 is CASSPGLAVSSPTDTQYF. The CDR3 DNA is TGTGCCAGCAGCCCCGGACTAGCGGTTTCTTCCCCCACAGATACGCAGTATTTT.

This clonotype came up once. The chain combines TRBV6-1 with TRBJ2-7; D possibly corresponds to TRBD1 (5 bases). CDR1 is MNHNS, CDR2 SASEGT, per germline. V lost 8 bases and J 2 bases, leaving 22 bases between the germline ends. The CDR3 loop spans 16 amino acids. DNA of the CDR3: TGTGCCAGCGCCACAATCCCGACCCAGGGTCCCTACGAGCAGTACTTC. Its protein is CASATIPTQGPYEQYF.

The chain recombines TRBV13 with TRBJ2-7; 8 bases align to TRBD2. Germline-derived CDR1 and CDR2 are PRHDT and FYEKMQ (reference sequence). J gave up 6 bases and V 4 bases, and 14 bases lay outside the gene matches. The CDR3 consists of 16 residues. The CDR3 is CASSWRTSPNSSEQYF. The DNA of the CDR3 is TGTGCCAGCAGCTGGCGGACTAGCCCCAACTCTTCCGAGCAGTACTTC.

The chain recombines TRBV30 with TRBJ1-1; the D is unclear. The V end was cut by 3 bases, the J end by 0 bases, with 8 bases between. The CDR3 consists of 13 residues. Germline CDR1 reads GTSNPN; CDR2 reads SVGIG (reference sequence). CDR3 region: CAWRAVMNTEAFF. CDR3 nucleotide sequence: TGTGCCTGGAGGGCAGTGATGAACACTGAAGCTTTCTTT.

The rearrangement joins TRBV29-1 to TRBJ2-6; unclear D gene. Trimming took 3 bases from V and 2 from J, leaving 8 bases between them. Germline lookup yields CDR1 SQVTM and CDR2 ANQGSEA. The length of the CDR3 is 14 residues. DNA for the CDR3: TGCAGCGTTGATAAGGGTCCTGGGGCCAACGTCCTGACTTTC. It specifies CSVDKGPGANVLTF.

In its sample, this clonotype was seen a few times. The J gene is TRBJ1-4, the V gene TRBV5-1, with 7 bases that match TRBD1. This CDR3 has 15 residues. The germline V gene encodes CDR1 SGHRS and CDR2 YFSETQ. Unmatched junction bases numbered 3, after V lost 4 bases and J lost 0 bases. CDR3 residues: CASSPGQATNEKLFF. The CDR3, as DNA: TGCGCCAGCAGCCCTGGACAGGCAACTAATGAAAAACTGTTTTTT.

This chain uses TRBV5-1 with TRBJ2-5; 8 bases are a match to TRBD2. With 5 bases clipped from V and 2 bases from J, the junction kept 8 bases outside the gene matches. CDR3 length: 15 residues. CDR1 is SGHRS and CDR2 is YFSETQ in the germline V gene. The CDR3 is CASRPEAGDQETQYF. CDR3 in DNA: TGCGCCAGCAGGCCCGAAGCGGGGGATCAAGAGACCCAGTACTTC.

The chain joins TRBV7-9 to TRBJ2-4; D is unresolved. The CDR3 length is 14 residues. Trimming took off 4 bases at V and 5 bases at J, with 12 bases between the two ends. The germline V gene encodes CDR1 SEHNR and CDR2 FQNEAQ (reference sequence). CDR3 in DNA: TGTGCCAGCAGCTCTGCGCCTGGTGAAAACATTCAGTACTTC. This codes for CASSSAPGENIQYF.

The chain is built from TRBV11-1 and TRBJ2-3, with 11 bases matching TRBD1. Germline V CDR1 and CDR2: SGHAT, FQDESV (reference sequence). CDR3 length: 16 residues. V lost 4 bases to trimming and J lost 5 bases; unmatched junction nucleotides: 8. As DNA, the CDR3 is TGTGCCAGCAGCTCAACATACGGGACAGGGGGAGATACGCAGTATTTT. Protein: CASSSTYGTGGDTQYF. The whole variable domain, remainder taken from reference TRBV11-1 and TRBJ2-3, is EAEVAQSPRYKITEKSQAVAFWCDPISGHATLYWYRQILGQGPELLVQFQDESVVDDSQLPKDRFSAERLKGVDSTLKIQPAELGDSAMYLCASSSTYGTGGDTQYFGPGTRLTVL.

The chain employs TRBV6-2 or TRBV6-3 and TRBJ1-2; D is undetermined. V gave up 0 bases and J gave up 4 bases, with 12 bases separating them. This CDR3 spans 15 amino acids. Germline assignment: CDR1 MNHEY and CDR2 SVGEGT. CDR3 loop: CASSYSAGAIYGYTF. DNA for the CDR3: TGTGCCAGCAGTTACTCGGCAGGAGCTATCTATGGCTACACCTTC.

The chain carries TRBV5-1 and TRBJ2-4; 7 nucleotides match TRBD2. This CDR3 has 13 amino acids. V lost 5 bases to trimming and J lost 7 bases; unmatched junction nucleotides: 6. Germline-derived CDR1 and CDR2 are SGHRS and YFSETQ. The CDR3 here is CASSGTIGNIQYF. Here the CDR3 DNA reads TGCGCCAGCAGTGGGACTATCGGGAACATTCAGTACTTC.

The chain employs TRBV4-3 and TRBJ2-7; D possibly matches TRBD1 or TRBD2 (5 bases each). This CDR3 spans 17 amino acids. The germline V gene encodes CDR1 LGHNA and CDR2 YSLEER. V lost 0 bases to trimming and J lost 2 bases, with 17 bases between them. The CDR3 DNA sequence: TGCGCCAGCAGCCAAGATGGGGTGGGGACGGGTGCCTACGAGCAGTACTTC. It is translated as CASSQDGVGTGAYEQYF.

The rearrangement links TRBV9 to TRBJ2-5, with D uncertain. The CDR3 has 13 amino acids. The ends were cut back, 3 bases at V and 5 bases at J, with 11 bases in the middle. Germline values: CDR1 SGDLS, CDR2 YYNGEE. CDR3 DNA sequence: TGTGCCAGCAGCGCCTCCCCGAGGGAGACCCAGTACTTC. Protein sequence: CASSASPRETQYF.

The gene calls are TRBV4-1 and TRBJ2-7; D gene unclear. Looked up from germline, CDR1 is MGHRA and CDR2 is YSYEKL. This CDR3 spans 11 amino acids. Trimming cost V 1 base and J 10 bases, with 8 bases left between them. CDR3 DNA sequence: TGCGCCAGCAGCCAAGGAGTTCACCAGTACTTC. This translates into CASSQGVHQYF.

The CDR3 DNA reads as TGTGCCAGCAGTTGGGGGACAGGGATAGCTAACTATGGCTACACCTTC. Its translation is CASSWGTGIANYGYTF. V and J are TRBV6-5 and TRBJ1-2; 9 nucleotides match TRBD1. Germline CDR1 reads MNHEY; CDR2 reads SVGAGI. There are 16 residues in the CDR3. Unmatched junction bases numbered 6, after V lost 4 bases and J lost 0 bases.

The chain combines TRBV2 with TRBJ2-7; D is perhaps TRBD1 (6 bases). The V end lost 9 bases, the J end lost 4 bases, and 16 bases lay between the germline ends. CDR1 is SNHLY and CDR2 is FYNNEI in the germline V gene. This CDR3 is 13 amino acids long. For the CDR3, the DNA is TGTGCCAGTAGCAACAGGGTTACGTACGAGCAGTACTTC. Translation gives CASSNRVTYEQYF. Supplemented by reference TRBV2 and TRBJ2-7, the full variable domain reads EPEVTQTPSHQVTQMGQEVILRCVPISNHLYFYWYRQILGQKVEFLVSFYNNEISEKSEIFDDQFSVERPDGSNFTLKIRSTKLEDSAMYFCASSNRVTYEQYFGPGTRLTVT.